This TCR beta chain originates from a study of shared clonotypes between healthy human individuals. The naive CD8 subset, CD45RO-negative cells positively selected for CCR7, excluded terminally differentiated effector memory CD45RA+ cells. Study results and caveats: Sampling covered nothing but blood. Tissue TCR repertoires likely differ from those found in blood.

The germline V gene encodes CDR1 LNHDA and CDR2 SQIVND (reference sequence). This CDR3 spans 13 amino acids. The germline V and J ends were trimmed by 5 bases and 2 bases, with 10 bases remaining between them. Deep was the level used in running the assay. This table comes from immunoSEQ multiplex PCR, and its TCRdb copy is limited to in-frame clones, with some not included. Here the sample spans over 2,000,000 clones, just under 95% being singletons. Comment on this clone: What it recognizes is unknown.

The rearrangement links TRBV19 to TRBJ2-7; D call uncertain. The material sequenced was naive CD8+ T cells from PBMCs. This clonotype originated in a man aged 18-30 years in good health. Some clones in this sample may be carry-over from other donors' samples. CDR3 nucleotide sequence: TGTGCCAGTAGTCCAAGGACCCCCTACGAGCAGTACTTC. Translating gives CASSPRTPYEQYF.